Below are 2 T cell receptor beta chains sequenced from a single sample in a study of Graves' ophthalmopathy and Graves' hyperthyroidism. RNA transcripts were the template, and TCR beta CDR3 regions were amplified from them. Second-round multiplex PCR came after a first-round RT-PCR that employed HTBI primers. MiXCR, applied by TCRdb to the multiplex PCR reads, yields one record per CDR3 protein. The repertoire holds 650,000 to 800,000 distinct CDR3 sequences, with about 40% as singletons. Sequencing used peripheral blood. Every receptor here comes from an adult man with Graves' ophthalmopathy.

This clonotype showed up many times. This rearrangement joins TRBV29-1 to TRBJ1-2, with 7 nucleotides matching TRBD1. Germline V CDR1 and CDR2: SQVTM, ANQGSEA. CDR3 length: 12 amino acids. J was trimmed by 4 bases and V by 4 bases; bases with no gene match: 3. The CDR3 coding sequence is TGCAGCGTTGGGGGACAGATCTATGGCTACACCTTC. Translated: CSVGGQIYGYTF.

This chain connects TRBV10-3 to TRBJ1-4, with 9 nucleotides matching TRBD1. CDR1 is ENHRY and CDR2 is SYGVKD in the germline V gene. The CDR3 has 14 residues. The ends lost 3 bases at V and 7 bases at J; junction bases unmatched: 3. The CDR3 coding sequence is TGTGCCATCAGTGAACAGGGGGCAGCTGAAAAACTGTTTTTT. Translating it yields CAISEQGAAEKLFF.